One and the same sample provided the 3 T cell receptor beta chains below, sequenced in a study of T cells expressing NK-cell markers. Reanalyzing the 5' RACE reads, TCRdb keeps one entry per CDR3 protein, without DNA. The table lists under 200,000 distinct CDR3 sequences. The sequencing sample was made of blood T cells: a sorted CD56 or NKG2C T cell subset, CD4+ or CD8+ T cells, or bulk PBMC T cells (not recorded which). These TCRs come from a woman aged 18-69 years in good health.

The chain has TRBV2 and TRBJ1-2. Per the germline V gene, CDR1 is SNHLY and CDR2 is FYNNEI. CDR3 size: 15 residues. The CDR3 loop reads CASSEQRAANYGYTF.

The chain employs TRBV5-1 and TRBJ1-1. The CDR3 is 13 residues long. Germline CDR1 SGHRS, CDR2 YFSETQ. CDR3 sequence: CASSSGQRAEAFF.

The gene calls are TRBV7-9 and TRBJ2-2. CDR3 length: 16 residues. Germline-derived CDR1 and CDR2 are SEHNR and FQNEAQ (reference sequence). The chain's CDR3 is CASSLGIDPNTGELFF.